Listed below are T cell receptor beta chains from one sample, sequenced in a study of metastatic and nonmetastatic thyroid tumors. TCRdb re-processed the PCR reads through MiXCR. Among 5,000 to 6,500 clones, 37% were seen once, and the ten largest hold roughly 15%. The source material was tumor tissue. All receptors come from a male donor with papillary thyroid cancer or a benign thyroid nodule (not recorded which). Some clones in this sample may be carry-over from other donors' samples. CDR3s include the opening cysteine and the closing phenylalanine or tryptophan. A D gene is named only where the DNA matches it firmly. Some rows mark clone size as missing; the rest say once, few, many or name a class of expanded clone.

d_gene,v_gene,j_gene,abundance,CDR3nt,CDR3aa
-,TRBV11-2,TRBJ1-3,-,TGTGCCAGCAGCTTATTTCAGGGATCTGGAAACACCATATATTTT,CASSLFQGSGNTIYF
TRBD1,TRBV30,TRBJ2-7,-,TGTGCCTGGAGTTCAGGGGGTTCTTACGAGCAGTACTTC,CAWSSGGSYEQYF
-,TRBV12-3/TRBV12-4,TRBJ1-1,few,TGTGCCAGCAGTTTAGAGGGTTTCACTGAAGCTTTCTTT,CASSLEGFTEAFF
-,TRBV4-2,TRBJ1-1,large,TGTGCCAGCAGCCAAGTGGGGGGCGCTTTCTTT,CASSQVGGAFF
-,TRBV24-1,TRBJ2-7,-,TGTGCCACCAGTGATTCCCGTTCTAGCCTACCCCCCTACGAGCAGTACTTC,CATSDSRSSLPPYEQYF
TRBD2,TRBV9,TRBJ2-3,-,TGTGCCAGCAGCGCCCGATCCCAGGGGGGACTAGCGGGCGGTACGCAGTATTTT,CASSARSQGGLAGGTQYF
TRBD2,TRBV11-2,TRBJ2-1,few,TGTGCCAGCAGCTTAGAAGGAGGGACTAGCGGAACCTACAATGAGCAGTTCTTC,CASSLEGGTSGTYNEQFF
-,TRBV5-1,TRBJ1-5,many,TGCGCCAGCAGCCTACAGGGATCTCCGCCCCAGCATTTT,CASSLQGSPPQHF
TRBD1,TRBV30,TRBJ2-7,-,TGTGCCTGGAGTGTCTCCGGGACAGCCTACGAGCAGTACTTC,CAWSVSGTAYEQYF
-,TRBV28,TRBJ1-5,-,TGTGCCAGCAGTTTACAGGGGAAGGGGTATCAGCCCCAGCATTTT,CASSLQGKGYQPQHF
TRBD2,TRBV20-1,TRBJ2-7,once,TGCAGTGCTAGCCGAACTAGCGGGAGTTCGTACGAGCAGTACTTC,CSASRTSGSSYEQYF
-,TRBV11-2,TRBJ2-1,few,TGTGCCAGCAGCCTCCAGTCTCAAGTGGGGAACAATGAGCAGTTCTTC,CASSLQSQVGNNEQFF
-,TRBV6-2/TRBV6-3,TRBJ2-5,few,TGTGCCAGCAGCCAAGGGATTTCTGGGACCCAGTACTTC,CASSQGISGTQYF
-,TRBV30,TRBJ1-2,once,TGTGCCTGGAGTCTCACAGGGATCACGGGAGGCTACACCTTC,CAWSLTGITGGYTF
-,TRBV20-1,TRBJ2-7,-,TGCAGTGCTAGATCAGACACAGAGGGGTACGAGCAGTACTTC,CSARSDTEGYEQYF
TRBD2,TRBV7-2,TRBJ2-7,-,TGTGCCAGCAGTTTAGGACTAGCGGGAGGCGAGCAGTACTTC,CASSLGLAGGEQYF
-,TRBV6-4,TRBJ2-3,few,TGTGCCAGCAGTTCAACTAGCACAGATACGCAGTATTTT,CASSSTSTDTQYF
-,TRBV7-9,TRBJ1-6,few,TGTGCCAGCAGCTTAGCCAATTCACCCCTCCACTTT,CASSLANSPLHF
TRBD1,TRBV6-1,TRBJ1-1,few,TGTGCCAGCAGTGAAGCCCCGGGACAGGGGAACACTGAAGCTTTCTTT,CASSEAPGQGNTEAFF
TRBD1,TRBV30,TRBJ1-5,-,TGTGCCTGGAGTGTTGGGGGGACAGGGAGGCAGCCCCAGCATTTT,CAWSVGGTGRQPQHF
-,TRBV7-8,TRBJ2-1,-,TGTGCCAGCAGCCTGGAAGGACTCCCGTACAATGAGCAGTTCTTC,CASSLEGLPYNEQFF
-,TRBV11-2,TRBJ2-5,once,TGTGCCAGCAGCCCCAGGGGTGAGACCCAGTACTTC,CASSPRGETQYF
TRBD1,TRBV6-1,TRBJ2-6,medium-sized,TGTGCCAGCAGTGAACAGGGGGCTGGGGCCAGCGTCCTGACTTTC,CASSEQGAGASVLTF
-,TRBV20-1,TRBJ1-2,few,TGCAGTGCTAGAGATCCCGCACTCTCGGGGGTTGGCTACACCTTC,CSARDPALSGVGYTF
-,TRBV7-2,TRBJ2-1,-,TGTGCCAGCAGTCACGGATACCCCTCTCCGCAGTTCTTC,CASSHGYPSPQFF